The rows below give T cell receptor beta chains drawn from one sample of a study of blood T cell repertoires in COVID-19. This table comes from immunoSEQ multiplex PCR, and its TCRdb copy is limited to in-frame clones, with some not included. The profile shows about 240,000 clones, 82% of them singletons. Material for sequencing was peripheral blood. The receptors here all came from a woman aged 60-75 years with active or convalescent COVID-19. CDR3s include the opening cysteine and the closing phenylalanine or tryptophan. Each record gives: J gene, clone size, D gene, V gene, CDR3 DNA, CDR3 protein. A D gene is named only where the DNA matches it firmly. Expanded clones are given a class, and other clones once, few, many or no size at all.

>TRBJ1-4|few|NA|TRBV7-9
TGTGCCAGCAGCCTAACGGGGGGAACGGGAAAGGAAAAACTGTTTTTT
CASSLTGGTGKEKLFF
>TRBJ2-7|few|NA|TRBV2
TGTGCCAGCAGTCCACAGGGTTACGAGCAGTACTTC
CASSPQGYEQYF
>TRBJ2-5|NA|TRBD2|TRBV6-2/TRBV6-3
TGTGCCAGCAGTTATGGGGGGGGAGAGACCCAGTACTTC
CASSYGGGETQYF
>TRBJ1-2|NA|TRBD1|TRBV19
TGTGCCAGTAGTGTAACAGGGGATCATGGCTACACCTTC
CASSVTGDHGYTF
>TRBJ1-1|NA|TRBD1|TRBV7-9
TGTGCCAGCAGTTCTAGACAGGGAGTCGCTGAAGCTTTCTTT
CASSSRQGVAEAFF
>TRBJ1-2|few|NA|TRBV12-5
TGTGCTAGTGGTTTGGCCCCACCCCCAAGCACAGATGGCTACACCTTC
CASGLAPPPSTDGYTF
>TRBJ2-2|NA|NA|TRBV6-5
TGTGCCAGCACCCGGACAACAGCGAACACCGGGGAGCTGTTTTTT
CASTRTTANTGELFF
>TRBJ1-1|NA|NA|TRBV29-1
TGCAGCGTTGAAGATCTTCAGGAAAGCACTGAAGCTTTCTTT
CSVEDLQESTEAFF
>TRBJ2-5|few|TRBD1|TRBV7-2
TGTGCCAGCAGCCTCGACTCGGACAGGGGCAAAGAGACCCAGTACTTC
CASSLDSDRGKETQYF
>TRBJ1-5|NA|NA|TRBV5-3
TGTGCCAGAAGCCCCCCGACATATGTCTATAGCAATCAGCCCCAGCATTTT
CARSPPTYVYSNQPQHF
>TRBJ2-2|NA|NA|TRBV4-3
TGCGCCAGCAGCCCCGCCCCGGGCGGGGGCCCTAACACCGGGGAGCTGTTTTTT
CASSPAPGGGPNTGELFF
>TRBJ1-5|once|NA|TRBV24-1
TGTGCCACCAGTGGCGGGAGAACGAGCAATCAGCCCCAGCATTTT
CATSGGRTSNQPQHF
>TRBJ2-7|NA|NA|TRBV2
TGTGCCAGCAGTGCGGGACATTCCTACGAGCAGTACTTC
CASSAGHSYEQYF
>TRBJ2-5|NA|TRBD2|TRBV6-5
TGTGCCAGCAGTCCAGCGGGGGGGAATCAAGAGACCCAGTACTTC
CASSPAGGNQETQYF
>TRBJ2-7|NA|TRBD2|TRBV5-1
TGCGCCAGCAGCTTGATTCCTAGCGGGACCTACGAGCAGTACTTC
CASSLIPSGTYEQYF
>TRBJ2-3|NA|NA|TRBV15
TGTGCCACCAGCAGAGACGAGGGTACGCAGTATTTT
CATSRDEGTQYF
>TRBJ2-7|few|NA|TRBV25-1
TGTGCCAGCAGTGAATTCGGGGAGTCCCCTTACGAGCAGTACTTC
CASSEFGESPYEQYF
>TRBJ2-7|few|NA|TRBV19
TGTGCCAGTAGTATAAGTCAGGGGTCCTACGAGCAGTACTTC
CASSISQGSYEQYF
>TRBJ1-3|few|NA|TRBV28
TGTGCCAGCAGTTTAACTGCCGACACCATATATTTT
CASSLTADTIYF
>TRBJ2-7|once|NA|TRBV5-6
TGTGCCAGCAGCTCCAGGGTGAATTACGAGCAGTACTTC
CASSSRVNYEQYF
>TRBJ2-2|NA|TRBD2|TRBV3-1/TRBV3-2
TGTGCCAGCAGCCAAGAGGGCGGGGGGTCCCCCGGGGAGCTGTTTTTT
CASSQEGGGSPGELFF
>TRBJ1-2|NA|NA|TRBV12-3/TRBV12-4
TGTGCCAGCAGCCCCACAGAGGGTGGCTACACCTTC
CASSPTEGGYTF
>TRBJ2-3|NA|NA|TRBV5-1
TGCGCCAGCACCAACCTGGGGGCACACACAGATACGCAGTATTTT
CASTNLGAHTDTQYF
>TRBJ1-2|NA|NA|TRBV18
TGTGCCAGCTCACCACCGGCCTCCTATGGCTACACCTTC
CASSPPASYGYTF
>TRBJ1-5|once|TRBD1|TRBV7-9
TGTGCCAGCAGCTTTGCAGGGGGTAACGGTCAGCCCCAGCATTTT
CASSFAGGNGQPQHF
>TRBJ1-4|NA|NA|TRBV7-2
TGTGCCAGCAGCTTATTCGGGGGGGGAAATGAAAAACTGTTTTTT
CASSLFGGGNEKLFF
>TRBJ2-7|NA|NA|TRBV30
TGTGCCTGGAGTCCCCCGGGAGAAACCCACGAGCAGTACTTC
CAWSPPGETHEQYF
>TRBJ2-1|NA|TRBD1|TRBV6-5
TGTGCCAGCAGTCCGTCGGGACAGGGGGCTAAGGAGCAGTTCTTC
CASSPSGQGAKEQFF
>TRBJ2-3|NA|TRBD1|TRBV5-1
TGCGCCAGCAGCCCTGGCGGACAGGGCGGCACAGATACGCAGTATTTT
CASSPGGQGGTDTQYF
>TRBJ2-3|NA|NA|TRBV7-9
TGTGCCAGCAGTTTGGATGGGGGCGATACGCAGTATTTT
CASSLDGGDTQYF
>TRBJ2-7|NA|TRBD1|TRBV19
TGTGCCAGTAGTAGTAGGGACAGGTTGACCTCCTACGAGCAGTACTTC
CASSSRDRLTSYEQYF
>TRBJ2-5|once|NA|TRBV19
TGTGCCAGTCAGCAGGGGAGAGGGACCCAGTACTTC
CASQQGRGTQYF
>TRBJ2-3|NA|NA|TRBV25-1
TGTGCCAGCAGTGACCGCAACGAGGGGGACACGCAGTATTTT
CASSDRNEGDTQYF
>TRBJ1-4|NA|TRBD1|TRBV6-6
TGTGCCAGCAGTGACAGGGGGCCTAGGGAAAAACTGTTTTTT
CASSDRGPREKLFF
>TRBJ2-3|NA|NA|TRBV27
TGTGCCAGCAGTCCCATACTTCCCGATACGCAGTATTTT
CASSPILPDTQYF
>TRBJ1-2|NA|TRBD1|TRBV6-2/TRBV6-3
TGTGCCAGCAGTGCGTTGGGACCGGGACAGGGCGGATCTAACTATGGCTACACCTTC
CASSALGPGQGGSNYGYTF
>TRBJ1-4|NA|NA|TRBV3-1/TRBV3-2
TGTGCCAGCAGCCAAGGGCAGGTTTGGGAAAAACTGTTTTTT
CASSQGQVWEKLFF
>TRBJ1-2|NA|NA|TRBV7-9
TGTGCCAGCAGCCCTAACAGGGATTCGGGTGGCTACACCTTC
CASSPNRDSGGYTF
>TRBJ1-2|NA|TRBD1|TRBV30
TGTGCCTGGAGGAGGTTGTTCGGGACAGGCCATGGCTACACCTTC
CAWRRLFGTGHGYTF
>TRBJ1-1|NA|NA|TRBV5-1
TGCGCCAGCAGCTTGGTGGCAGAGAACACTGAAGCTTTCTTT
CASSLVAENTEAFF
>TRBJ1-2|NA|TRBD1|TRBV5-6
TGTGCCAGCACCCTGCTACAGGGGGGAGACTATGGCTACACCTTC
CASTLLQGGDYGYTF
>TRBJ2-3|NA|TRBD1|TRBV6-1
TGTGCCAGCAGTGAAGCAGATAGGGGGCCTGATACGCAGTATTTT
CASSEADRGPDTQYF
>TRBJ2-1|NA|TRBD1|TRBV7-7
TGTGCCAGCAGCTTCGGACAGGGGGCCGGGAATGAGCAGTTCTTC
CASSFGQGAGNEQFF
>TRBJ1-4|NA|NA|TRBV6-5
TGTGCCAGCAACCCATCCTCGGAGGAAAAACTGTTTTTT
CASNPSSEEKLFF
>TRBJ2-7|NA|NA|TRBV12-3/TRBV12-4
TGTGCCAGCAGTTTAACAGGAGCCTACGAGCAGTACTTC
CASSLTGAYEQYF
>TRBJ1-1|NA|NA|TRBV10-1
TGCGCCAGCAGTGATCAGGGGAACACTGAAGCTTTCTTT
CASSDQGNTEAFF
>TRBJ1-1|few|NA|TRBV7-4
TGTGCCAGCAGCTTAGTACATAATGAAGCTTTCTTT
CASSLVHNEAFF
>TRBJ1-2|NA|NA|TRBV5-1
TGCGCCAGCAGCCTTGGGGCCGGTCAACCCGGAAGCTATGGCTACACCTTC
CASSLGAGQPGSYGYTF
>TRBJ2-6|NA|TRBD1|TRBV27
TGTGCCAGCAGTGGACAGGTTCTCTCTGGGGCCAACGTCCTGACTTTC
CASSGQVLSGANVLTF
>TRBJ1-2|NA|NA|TRBV12-3/TRBV12-4
TGTGCCAGCAGGTCTCGGGGGGGCTATGGCTACACCTTC
CASRSRGGYGYTF
>TRBJ2-5|large|TRBD2|TRBV19
TGTGCCAGTAAGGGAGACCCGGGACTAGCGGGGGAGGCCCAGTACTTC
CASKGDPGLAGEAQYF
>TRBJ1-6|NA|TRBD1|TRBV30
TGTGCCTGGAGTGTACCCGACAGGGTTAATTCACCCCTCCACTTT
CAWSVPDRVNSPLHF
>TRBJ1-5|NA|TRBD1|TRBV29-1
TGCAGCGTTGCGGGACAGGGTACCAATCAGCCCCAGCATTTT
CSVAGQGTNQPQHF
>TRBJ2-3|once|NA|TRBV7-9
TGTGCCAGCCCTGTCGGGACTGCCATGAGCACAGATACGCAGTATTTT
CASPVGTAMSTDTQYF
>TRBJ1-3|few|NA|TRBV2
TGTGCCAGCAGTGAAGACACAGCCTTCTCTGGAAACACCATATATTTT
CASSEDTAFSGNTIYF
>TRBJ1-5|NA|NA|TRBV6-2/TRBV6-3
TGTGCCAGCAGCAAAGACACCCGTCAGCCCCAGCATTTT
CASSKDTRQPQHF
>TRBJ1-5|few|NA|TRBV30
TGTGCCTGGAGTGTGAAGGCAGGGAATCAGCCCCAGCATTTT
CAWSVKAGNQPQHF
>TRBJ2-2|NA|TRBD1|TRBV5-1
TGCGCCAGCAGCCGGGACAGGGTAGACACCGGGGAGCTGTTTTTT
CASSRDRVDTGELFF